A selection of T cell receptor beta chains follows, all from one sample in a study of cytomegalovirus exposure and HLA in healthy donors. Using immunoSEQ multiplex PCR, the repertoire was profiled, and TCRdb retains in-frame clones only, with some absent. Of about 98,000 clones in the sample, around 88% were seen once. Source material: PBMCs. These receptors came from a woman aged 25 to 45 in good health and CMV-seronegative. CDR3s leave out the opening cysteine and the closing phenylalanine or tryptophan. Fields, in order: CDR3 protein, J gene, V gene.

CDR3: SVGLAGGPKGV; J: TRBJ2-1; V: TRBV29-1
CDR3: ASSPPGTGRAEAF; J: TRBJ1-1; V: TRBV18
CDR3: ASSVIGGEGYT; J: TRBJ1-2; V: TRBV2
CDR3: ASSLGGYQTGNEKLF; J: TRBJ1-4; V: TRBV28
CDR3: SVEGQGNTGELF; J: TRBJ2-2; V: TRBV29-1
CDR3: ASSPTPRMGDTQY; J: TRBJ2-3; V: TRBV13
CDR3: ASRSDRAANEQF; J: TRBJ2-1; V: TRBV2
CDR3: ASGLSSGGIDTQY; J: TRBJ2-3; V: TRBV12-5
CDR3: ASSGQDLNTEAF; J: TRBJ1-1; V: TRBV27
CDR3: ASSFSGNSNHEQF; J: TRBJ2-1; V: TRBV19
CDR3: ASSLSQGGTGELF; J: TRBJ2-2; V: TRBV7-3
CDR3: ASSLGRGHGYT; J: TRBJ1-2; V: TRBV7-9
CDR3: ASSPMPGASNTGELF; J: TRBJ2-2; V: TRBV4-2
CDR3: ASSGGTVYGYT; J: TRBJ1-2; V: TRBV6-5
CDR3: ASSPWTSGSNEQF; J: TRBJ2-1; V: TRBV19
CDR3: AVEGGYGYT; J: TRBJ1-2; V: TRBV10-3
CDR3: ASSRHGQGDQPQH; J: TRBJ1-5; V: TRBV5-5
CDR3: ASSQVQGTKTQY; J: TRBJ2-5; V: TRBV4-2
CDR3: ASSPQTGNLEAF; J: TRBJ1-1; V: TRBV18
CDR3: ASSLMTGANYGYT; J: TRBJ1-2; V: TRBV27
CDR3: ASSLSGRASDTQY; J: TRBJ2-3; V: TRBV5-6
CDR3: ASSVVERTEAF; J: TRBJ1-1; V: TRBV9
CDR3: ASSQAGKSSTDTQY; J: TRBJ2-3; V: TRBV4-2
CDR3: ASSSSGIRYEQY; J: TRBJ2-7; V: TRBV6-1
CDR3: ASSEWGGEYEQY; J: TRBJ2-7; V: TRBV6-1
CDR3: ATSRKFQGAVRDTEAF; J: TRBJ1-1; V: TRBV15
CDR3: ASSLGQDNYGYT; J: TRBJ1-2; V: TRBV5-1
CDR3: ASSQQREGPYEQY; J: TRBJ2-7; V: TRBV4-3
CDR3: ASSPPETENIQY; J: TRBJ2-4; V: TRBV18
CDR3: ASRKDGGSYNSPLH; J: TRBJ1-6; V: TRBV5-1
CDR3: ASSNPGTITYEQY; J: TRBJ2-7; V: TRBV27
CDR3: ASSARTSVDEQF; J: TRBJ2-1; V: TRBV5-1
CDR3: ASSLVPETNEAF; J: TRBJ1-1; V: TRBV5-1
CDR3: ASSDLRGQPQH; J: TRBJ1-5; V: TRBV2
CDR3: ASVAHGKSASYEQY; J: TRBJ2-7; V: TRBV6-6
CDR3: ASSQEGSREAGELF; J: TRBJ2-2; V: TRBV14
CDR3: ASARPGTSGRGTQY; J: TRBJ2-5; V: TRBV9
CDR3: ATRTGGHYGYT; J: TRBJ1-2; V: TRBV27
CDR3: ASKSPGGGREQY; J: TRBJ2-7; V: TRBV6-1
CDR3: ASSHRDTIGAQPQH; J: TRBJ1-5; V: TRBV19
CDR3: ASSQMTGNTEAF; J: TRBJ1-1; V: TRBV4-1
CDR3: ASSFASDNEQF; J: TRBJ2-1; V: TRBV28
CDR3: ASSLEGPGANVLT; J: TRBJ2-6; V: TRBV7-9
CDR3: ASSFEGGFGNTIY; J: TRBJ1-3; V: TRBV5-4
CDR3: ASSEPKGREANTGELF; J: TRBJ2-2; V: TRBV10-2
CDR3: ASTGLAGGGYNEQF; J: TRBJ2-1; V: TRBV27
CDR3: ASSPYPGLAGVNEQF; J: TRBJ2-1; V: TRBV7-3
CDR3: ATSFDGGSIQT; J: TRBJ1-2; V: TRBV15
CDR3: ASEGGGLGSTQY; J: TRBJ2-3; V: TRBV10-3
CDR3: ASHDTLGLYEQY; J: TRBJ2-7; V: TRBV28
CDR3: SVAPGGGEVGEAF; J: TRBJ1-1; V: TRBV29-1
CDR3: ASSGTGLSSYEQY; J: TRBJ2-7; V: TRBV7-9
CDR3: ASRGRVYGYT; J: TRBJ1-2; V: TRBV27
CDR3: ATSRGRLAGGPRDTQY; J: TRBJ2-3; V: TRBV15
CDR3: ASSADAGQWNEQF; J: TRBJ2-1; V: TRBV9